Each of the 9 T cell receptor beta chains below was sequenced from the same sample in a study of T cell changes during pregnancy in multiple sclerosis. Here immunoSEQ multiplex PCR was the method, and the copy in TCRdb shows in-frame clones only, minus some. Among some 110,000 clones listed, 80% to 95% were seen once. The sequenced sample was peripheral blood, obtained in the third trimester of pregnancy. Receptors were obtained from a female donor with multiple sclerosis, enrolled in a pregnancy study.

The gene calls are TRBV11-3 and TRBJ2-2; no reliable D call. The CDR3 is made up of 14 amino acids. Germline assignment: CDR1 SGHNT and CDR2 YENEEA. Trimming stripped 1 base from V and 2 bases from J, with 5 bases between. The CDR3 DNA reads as TGTGCCAGCAGCTTAGGTCCTAACACCGGGGAGCTGTTTTTT. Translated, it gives CASSLGPNTGELFF.

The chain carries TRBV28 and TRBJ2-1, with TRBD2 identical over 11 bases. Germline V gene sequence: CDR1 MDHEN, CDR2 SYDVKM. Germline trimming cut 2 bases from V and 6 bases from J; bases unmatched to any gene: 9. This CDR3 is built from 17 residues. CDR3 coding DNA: TGTGCCAGCAGTTTAAATAGCGGGAGGGCGACTTCCAATGAGCAGTTCTTC. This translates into CASSLNSGRATSNEQFF.

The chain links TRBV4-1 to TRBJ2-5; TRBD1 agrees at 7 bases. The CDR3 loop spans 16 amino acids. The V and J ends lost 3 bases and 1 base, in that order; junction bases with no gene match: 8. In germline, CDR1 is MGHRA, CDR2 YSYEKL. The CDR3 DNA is TGCGCCAGCAGCCACCATACGGCAGGGGGCCAAGAGACCCAGTACTTC. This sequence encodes CASSHHTAGGQETQYF.

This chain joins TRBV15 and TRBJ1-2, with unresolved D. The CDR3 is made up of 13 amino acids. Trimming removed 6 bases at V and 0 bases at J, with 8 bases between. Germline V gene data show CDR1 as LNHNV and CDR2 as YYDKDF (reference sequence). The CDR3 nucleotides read TGTGCCACCAGGGAGAACCCTAACTATGGCTACACCTTC. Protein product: CATRENPNYGYTF.

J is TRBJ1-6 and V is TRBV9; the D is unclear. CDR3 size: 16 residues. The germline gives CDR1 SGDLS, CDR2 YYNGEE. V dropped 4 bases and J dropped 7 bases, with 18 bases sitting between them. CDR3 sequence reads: CASSPDPERSNSPLHF. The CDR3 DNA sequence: TGTGCCAGCAGCCCTGACCCCGAAAGGAGCAATTCACCCCTCCACTTT. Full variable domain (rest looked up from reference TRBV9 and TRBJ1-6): DSGVTQTPKHLITATGQRVTLRCSPRSGDLSVYWYQQSLDQGLQFLIQYYNGEERAKGNILERFSAQQFPDLHSELNLSSLELGDSALYFCASSPDPERSNSPLHFGNGTRLTVT.

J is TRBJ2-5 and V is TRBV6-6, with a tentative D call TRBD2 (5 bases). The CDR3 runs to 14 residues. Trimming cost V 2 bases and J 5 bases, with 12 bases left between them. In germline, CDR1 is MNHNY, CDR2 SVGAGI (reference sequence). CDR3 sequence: CASSYRHLAETQYF. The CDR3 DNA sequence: TGTGCCAGCAGTTACAGACATTTAGCGGAGACCCAGTACTTC.

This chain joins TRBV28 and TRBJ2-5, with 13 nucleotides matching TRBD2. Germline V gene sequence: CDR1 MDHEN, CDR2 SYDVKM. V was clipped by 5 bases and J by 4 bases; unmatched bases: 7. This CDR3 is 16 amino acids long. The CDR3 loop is CASSPPGLAGLETQYF. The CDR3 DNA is TGTGCCAGCAGTCCACCGGGACTAGCGGGATTAGAGACCCAGTACTTC.

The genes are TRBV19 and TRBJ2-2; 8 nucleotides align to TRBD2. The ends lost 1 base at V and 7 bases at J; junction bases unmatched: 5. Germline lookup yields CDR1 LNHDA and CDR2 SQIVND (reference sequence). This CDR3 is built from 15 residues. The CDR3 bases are TGTGCCAGTAGTATAGTCGGGAGGGCCGACGGGGAGCTGTTTTTT. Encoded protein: CASSIVGRADGELFF.

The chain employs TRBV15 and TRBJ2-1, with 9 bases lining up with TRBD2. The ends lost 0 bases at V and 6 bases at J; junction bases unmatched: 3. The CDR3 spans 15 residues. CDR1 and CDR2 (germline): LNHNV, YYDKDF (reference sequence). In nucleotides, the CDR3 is TGTGCCACCAGCAGAGATTGGCGGGGGGGCAATGAGCAGTTCTTC. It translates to CATSRDWRGGNEQFF.